This T cell receptor beta chain emerged from a study of shared clonotypes between healthy human individuals. The CDR3 is 14 residues long. A word on this clone: What it binds is unknown.

General study results and limits: The four-donor shared clonotypes exceeded non-shared clonotypes in generation probability, with non-shared ones scoring lower.

Profiling relied on immunoSEQ multiplex PCR, and the TCRdb table lists in-frame clones only, not all of them. Here the sample spans 2 million to 3 million clones, roughly 93% being singletons. This clonotype was sampled from a man younger than 35 in good health. Some clones in this sample may be carry-over from other donors' samples. V gene TRBV1 combines with J gene TRBJ2-1; the table's D gene call, TRBD2, was not cross checked with the DNA. TRBV1 is marked as a pseudogene. Sequencing input: naive CD4+ T cells from PBMCs. As for subset: CD45RA+ positively selected. The CDR3 nucleotides are TGCACCAGCAGCCATAAGCGGGAGTCTCGGGAGCAGTTCTTC. Its protein product is CTSSHKRESREQFF.